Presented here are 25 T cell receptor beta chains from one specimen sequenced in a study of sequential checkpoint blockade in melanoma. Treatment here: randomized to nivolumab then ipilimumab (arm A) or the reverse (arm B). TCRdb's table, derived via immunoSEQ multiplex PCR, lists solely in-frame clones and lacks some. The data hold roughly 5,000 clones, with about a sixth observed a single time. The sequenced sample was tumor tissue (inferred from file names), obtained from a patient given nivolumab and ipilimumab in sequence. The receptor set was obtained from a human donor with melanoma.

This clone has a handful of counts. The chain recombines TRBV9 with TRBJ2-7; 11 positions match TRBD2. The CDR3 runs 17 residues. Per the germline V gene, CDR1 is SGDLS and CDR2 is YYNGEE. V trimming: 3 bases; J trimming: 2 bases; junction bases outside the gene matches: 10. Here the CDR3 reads CASSGEGTSGNPYEQYF. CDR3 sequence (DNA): TGTGCCAGCAGCGGGGAGGGGACTAGCGGTAACCCCTACGAGCAGTACTTC. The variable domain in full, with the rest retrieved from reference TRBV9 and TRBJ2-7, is DSGVTQTPKHLITATGQRVTLRCSPRSGDLSVYWYQQSLDQGLQFLIQYYNGEERAKGNILERFSAQQFPDLHSELNLSSLELGDSALYFCASSGEGTSGNPYEQYFGPGTRLTVT.

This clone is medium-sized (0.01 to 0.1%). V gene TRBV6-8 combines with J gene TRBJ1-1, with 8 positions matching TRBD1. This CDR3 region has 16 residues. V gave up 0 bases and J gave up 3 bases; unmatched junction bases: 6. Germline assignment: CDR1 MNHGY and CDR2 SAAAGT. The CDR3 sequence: CASSYSTGAVDTEAFF. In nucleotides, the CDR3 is TGTGCCAGCAGTTACTCGACAGGGGCGGTAGACACTGAAGCTTTCTTT.

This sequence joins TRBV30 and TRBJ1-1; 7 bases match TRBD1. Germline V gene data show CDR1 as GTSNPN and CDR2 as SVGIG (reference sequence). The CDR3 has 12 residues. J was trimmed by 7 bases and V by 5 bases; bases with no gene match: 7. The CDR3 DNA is TGTGCCTGGGACAGGGAGGCACTTGAAGCTTTCTTT. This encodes CAWDREALEAFF.

The CDR3 here is CASSPRQGNQPQHF. In DNA form, the CDR3 reads TGTGCCAGCTCACCACGACAGGGCAATCAGCCCCAGCATTTT. This sequence joins TRBV18 and TRBJ1-5; perhaps TRBD1 as D (6 bases). Deletions cut 1 base from V and 2 bases from J, with 6 bases between. The CDR3 has 14 residues. The germline V gene has CDR1 KGHSH and CDR2 LQKENI.

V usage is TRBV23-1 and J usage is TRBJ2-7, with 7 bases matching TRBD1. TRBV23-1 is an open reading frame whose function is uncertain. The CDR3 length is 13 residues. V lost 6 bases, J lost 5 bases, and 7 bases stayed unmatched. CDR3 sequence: CASREGTVDEQYF. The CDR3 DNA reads TGCGCCAGCAGGGAAGGGACAGTCGACGAGCAGTACTTC.

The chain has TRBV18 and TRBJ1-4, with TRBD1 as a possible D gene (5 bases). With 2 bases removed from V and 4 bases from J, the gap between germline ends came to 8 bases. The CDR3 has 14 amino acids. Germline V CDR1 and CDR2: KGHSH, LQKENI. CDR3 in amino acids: CASSPGGGNEKLFF. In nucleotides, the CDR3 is TGTGCCAGCTCACCAGGTGGGGGTAATGAAAAACTGTTTTTT.

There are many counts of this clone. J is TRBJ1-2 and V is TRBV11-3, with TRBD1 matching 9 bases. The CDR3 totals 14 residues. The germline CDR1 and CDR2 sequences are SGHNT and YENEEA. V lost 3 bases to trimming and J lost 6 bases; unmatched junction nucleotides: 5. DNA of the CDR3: TGTGCCAGCAGCTTTACGGGACAGGGTAATGGCTACACCTTC. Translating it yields CASSFTGQGNGYTF.

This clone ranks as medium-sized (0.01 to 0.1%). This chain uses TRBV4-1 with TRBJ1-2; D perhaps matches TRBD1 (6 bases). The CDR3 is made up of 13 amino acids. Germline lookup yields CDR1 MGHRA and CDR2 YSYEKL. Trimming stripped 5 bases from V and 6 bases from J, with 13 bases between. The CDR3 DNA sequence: TGCGCCAGCAGCGGGGTAGGGGGGGATGGCTACACCTTC. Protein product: CASSGVGGDGYTF.

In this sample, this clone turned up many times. CDR3 in amino acids: CASSLKPQSETQYF. The CDR3, as DNA: TGTGCCAGCAGCTTAAAGCCACAGTCAGAGACCCAGTACTTC. The rearrangement joins TRBV11-3 to TRBJ2-5; D is unresolved. V lost 2 bases, J lost 4 bases, and 11 bases lay in between. This CDR3 contains 14 residues. Germline-derived CDR1 and CDR2 are SGHNT and YENEEA.

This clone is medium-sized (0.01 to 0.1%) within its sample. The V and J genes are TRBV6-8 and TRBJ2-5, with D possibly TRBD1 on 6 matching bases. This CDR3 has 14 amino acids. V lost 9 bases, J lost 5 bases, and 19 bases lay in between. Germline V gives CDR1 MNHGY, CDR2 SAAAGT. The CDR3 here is CASQKTMRGETQYF. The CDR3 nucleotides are TGTGCCAGTCAAAAGACAATGAGGGGGGAGACCCAGTACTTC.

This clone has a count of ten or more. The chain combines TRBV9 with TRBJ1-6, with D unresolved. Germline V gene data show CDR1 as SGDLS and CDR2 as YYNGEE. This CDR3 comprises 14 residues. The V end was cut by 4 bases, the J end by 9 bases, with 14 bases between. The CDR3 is CASSSRQWTSPLHF. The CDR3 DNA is TGTGCCAGCAGCTCGAGACAATGGACTTCACCCCTCCACTTT.

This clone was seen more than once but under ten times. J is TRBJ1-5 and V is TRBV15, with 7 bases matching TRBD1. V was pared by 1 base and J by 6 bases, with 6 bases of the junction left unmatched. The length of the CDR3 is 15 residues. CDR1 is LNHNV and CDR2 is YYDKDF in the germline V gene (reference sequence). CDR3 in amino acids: CATSRVVGGRQPQHF. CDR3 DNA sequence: TGTGCCACCAGCAGAGTTGTAGGGGGCCGTCAGCCCCAGCATTTT.

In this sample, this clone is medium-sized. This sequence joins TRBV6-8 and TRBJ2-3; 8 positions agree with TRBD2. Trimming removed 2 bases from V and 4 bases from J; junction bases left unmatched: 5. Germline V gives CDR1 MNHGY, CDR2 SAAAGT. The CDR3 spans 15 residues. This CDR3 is CASSYRSGGADTQYF. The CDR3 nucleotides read TGTGCCAGCAGTTACAGGTCGGGGGGGGCAGATACGCAGTATTTT.

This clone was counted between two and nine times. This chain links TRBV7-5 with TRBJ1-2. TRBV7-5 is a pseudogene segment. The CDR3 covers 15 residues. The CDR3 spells CASSLGGGLNYGYTF. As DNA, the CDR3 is TGTGCCAGCAGCTTAGGGGGGGGCCTAAACTATGGCTACACCTTC.

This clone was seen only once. As DNA, the CDR3 is TGTGCCAGCTCACCCCAAGAAACCAGTCAGCCCCAGCATTTT. This sequence encodes CASSPQETSQPQHF. V and J are TRBV18 and TRBJ1-5; D is ambiguous. Per the germline V gene, CDR1 is KGHSH and CDR2 is LQKENI. The CDR3 spans 14 residues. V lost 3 bases and J 6 bases, leaving 12 bases between the germline ends.

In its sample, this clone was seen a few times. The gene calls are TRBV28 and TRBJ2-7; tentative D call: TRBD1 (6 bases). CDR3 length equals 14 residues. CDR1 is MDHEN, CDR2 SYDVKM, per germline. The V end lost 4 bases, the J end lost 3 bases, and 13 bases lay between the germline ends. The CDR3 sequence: CASSSSGEVYEQYF. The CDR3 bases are TGTGCCAGCAGTTCCTCAGGGGAAGTCTACGAGCAGTACTTC.

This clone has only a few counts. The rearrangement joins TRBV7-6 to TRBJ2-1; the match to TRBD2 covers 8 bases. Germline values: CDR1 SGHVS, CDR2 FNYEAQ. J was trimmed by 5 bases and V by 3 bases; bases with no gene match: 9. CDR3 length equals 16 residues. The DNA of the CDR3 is TGTGCCAGCAGCTTGGCCACTAGCGGTGGGAACAATGAGCAGTTCTTC. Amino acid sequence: CASSLATSGGNNEQFF.

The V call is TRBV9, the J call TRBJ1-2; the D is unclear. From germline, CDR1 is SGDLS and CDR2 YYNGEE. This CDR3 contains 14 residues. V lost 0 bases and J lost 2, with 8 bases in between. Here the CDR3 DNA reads TGTGCCAGCAGCGTAGAAGCCGGGAACTATGGCTACACCTTC. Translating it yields CASSVEAGNYGYTF.

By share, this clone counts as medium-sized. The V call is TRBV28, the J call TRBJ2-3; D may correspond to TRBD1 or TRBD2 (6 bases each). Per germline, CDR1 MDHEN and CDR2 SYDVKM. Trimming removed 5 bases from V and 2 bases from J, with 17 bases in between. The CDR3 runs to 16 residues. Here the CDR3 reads CASSRGVPSYTDTQYF. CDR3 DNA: TGTGCCAGCAGTAGGGGGGTCCCGAGCTACACAGATACGCAGTATTTT.

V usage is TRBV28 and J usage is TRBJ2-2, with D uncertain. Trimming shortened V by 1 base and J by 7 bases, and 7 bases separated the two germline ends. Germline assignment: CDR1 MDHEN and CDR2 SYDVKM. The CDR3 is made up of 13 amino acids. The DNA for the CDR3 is TGTGCCAGCAGTTTATTAATCGTCGGGGAGCTGTTTTTT. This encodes CASSLLIVGELFF.

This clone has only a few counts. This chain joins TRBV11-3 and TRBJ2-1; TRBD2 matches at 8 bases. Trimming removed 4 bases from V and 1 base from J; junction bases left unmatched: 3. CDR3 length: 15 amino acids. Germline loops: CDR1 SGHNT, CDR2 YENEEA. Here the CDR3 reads CASSSGLGSYNEQFF. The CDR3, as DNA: TGTGCCAGCAGCTCGGGACTAGGATCCTACAATGAGCAGTTCTTC.

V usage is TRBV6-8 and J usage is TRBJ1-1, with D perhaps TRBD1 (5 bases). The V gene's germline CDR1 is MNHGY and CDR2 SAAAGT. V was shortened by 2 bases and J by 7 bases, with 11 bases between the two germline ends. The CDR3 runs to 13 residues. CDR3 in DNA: TGTGCCAGCAGTTACGGAGGCAGGGATGAAGCTTTCTTT. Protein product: CASSYGGRDEAFF.

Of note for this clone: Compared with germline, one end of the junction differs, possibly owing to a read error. This chain's CDR3 is CAISEGDGQPQHF. The CDR3 nucleotides are TGTGCCATCAGTGAAGGCGATGGTCAGCCCCAGCATTTT. The chain has TRBV6-1 and TRBJ1-5, with no clear D. The CDR3 covers 13 residues. CDR1 and CDR2 from the germline V gene are MNHNS and SASEGT.

CDR3 residues: CASSEAGTLQETQYF. The CDR3, as DNA: TGCGCCAGCAGCGAAGCCGGGACTCTCCAAGAGACCCAGTACTTC. The chain couples TRBV1 to TRBJ2-5; the table names TRBD2, a call not compared with the DNA. TRBV1 is a known pseudogene. This CDR3 contains 15 residues.

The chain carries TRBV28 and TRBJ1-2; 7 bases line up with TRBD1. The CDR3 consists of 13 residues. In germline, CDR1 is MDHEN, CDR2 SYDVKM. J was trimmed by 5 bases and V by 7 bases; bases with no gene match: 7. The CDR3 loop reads CASTRQGLYGYTF. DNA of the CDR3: TGTGCCAGCACCAGACAGGGATTATATGGCTACACCTTC.